The text below deals with one TCR beta chain. Its antigen is unidentified. 13 Jbeta primers and 60 Vbeta primers were used for the PCR. Sequencing used immunoSEQ multiplex PCR; TCRdb keeps in-frame clones, though not all of them. The sample holds around 100,000 clones, roughly 85% seen once. This sample stems from a study of cytomegalovirus exposure and HLA in healthy donors. Regarding the study as a whole: V- and J-gene trimming in TCR beta was tied to a missense DCLRE1C variant by an analysis performed later. Earlier analysis yielded a pattern in which most TCR beta V segments were productive about 90% or about 30% of the time. In vitro experiments confirmed that a few CMV-associated chains were specific for CMV antigens.

The donors gave bone marrow, and they were healthy. Sequences were obtained from PBMCs. The TCR comes from a man aged 30 to 45 in good health and CMV-seronegative.

The CDR3 is CASSLWPTSYNSPLHF. DNA for the CDR3: TGTGCCAGCAGTTTATGGCCGACTTCCTATAATTCACCCCTCCACTTT. The chain joins TRBV27 to TRBJ1-6; D gene uncertain. CDR1 is MNHEY, CDR2 SMNVEV, per germline (reference sequence). This CDR3 comprises 16 residues. V was pared by 1 base and J by 1 base, with 8 bases between.